This TCR beta chain was sequenced in a study of siplizumab effects on memory and regulatory T cells. General study findings and limits: Memory T cells appeared less diverse than naive cells, which seemed to contribute substantially to alloresponse. Suppressive function of proliferating Tregs from siplizumab cultures was not confirmed.

Sequenced by immunoSEQ multiplex PCR; TCRdb stores in-frame clones only, minus some. The data show 70,000 or so clones, about 90% seen once. The CDR3 sequence is 16 residues long. Germline CDR1 reads SEHNR; CDR2 reads FQNEAQ (reference sequence). The ends were cut back, 2 bases at V and 0 bases at J, with 14 bases in the middle. Of note for this clone: Its antigen is not identified.

The receptor comes from a human donor in good health. The sample taken for sequencing was CD8+ T cells sorted from blood. The genes are TRBV7-9 and TRBJ2-7, with D perhaps being TRBD1 or TRBD2 (5 bases each). CDR3 residues: CASSLRDATHSYEQYF. CDR3 sequence (DNA): TGTGCCAGCAGCTTAAGGGACGCCACGCACTCCTACGAGCAGTACTTC.